This TCR beta chain was sequenced in a study of CD8 T cells in Susac syndrome. Trimming cost V 1 base and J 4 bases; bases outside gene matches: 8. The CDR3 has 15 amino acids. Looked up from germline, CDR1 is DFQATT and CDR2 is SNEGSKA (reference sequence). Study observations and caveats: It was acknowledged in the study that the number of individuals who were included in its TCR sequencing and HLA analysis was relatively small.

Concerning this clonotype itself: Its specificity is unknown.

Roughly 0.45 to 1 ug RNA was reverse transcribed with random hexamers. TCRdb re-called the immunoSEQ multiplex PCR reads through MiXCR, storing one row per CDR3 protein. Among under 350,000 distinct CDR3 sequences listed, approximately 90% were seen once. The V call is TRBV20-1, the J call TRBJ2-3; 7 bases match TRBD2. This sequence originates from a human donor with multiple sclerosis. The specimen sequenced was CD4+ T cells from PBMCs. CDR3 bases: TGCAGTGCTAGAGGGGACTATCGGAGGGCAGATACGCAGTATTTT. Protein product: CSARGDYRRADTQYF.